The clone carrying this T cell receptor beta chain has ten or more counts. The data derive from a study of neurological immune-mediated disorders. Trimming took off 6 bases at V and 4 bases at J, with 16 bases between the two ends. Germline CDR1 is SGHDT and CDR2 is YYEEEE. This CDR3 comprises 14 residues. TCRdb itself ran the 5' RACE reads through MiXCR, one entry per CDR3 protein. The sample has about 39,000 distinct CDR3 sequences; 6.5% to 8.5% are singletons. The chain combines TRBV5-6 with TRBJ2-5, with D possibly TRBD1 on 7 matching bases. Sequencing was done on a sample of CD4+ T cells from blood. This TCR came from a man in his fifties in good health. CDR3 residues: CASTPRRDRETQYF. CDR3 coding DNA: TGTGCCAGCACCCCGCGGCGGGACAGAGAGACCCAGTACTTC.